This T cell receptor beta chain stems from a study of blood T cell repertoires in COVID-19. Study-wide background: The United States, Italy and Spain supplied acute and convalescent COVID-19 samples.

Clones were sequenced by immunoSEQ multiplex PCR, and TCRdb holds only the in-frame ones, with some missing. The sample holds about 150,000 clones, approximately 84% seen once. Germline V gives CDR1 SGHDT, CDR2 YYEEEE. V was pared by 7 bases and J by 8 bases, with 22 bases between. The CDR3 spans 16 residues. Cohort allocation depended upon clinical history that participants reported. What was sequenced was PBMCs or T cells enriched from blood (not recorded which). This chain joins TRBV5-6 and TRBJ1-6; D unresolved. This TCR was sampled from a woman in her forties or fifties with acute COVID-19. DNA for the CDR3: TGTGCCAGCCTACACACGAGTGGAGGGAGGCATTCACCCCTCCACTTT. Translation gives CASLHTSGGRHSPLHF. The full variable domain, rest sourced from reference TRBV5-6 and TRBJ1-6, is DAGVTQSPTHLIKTRGQQVTLRCSPKSGHDTVSWYQQALGQGPQFIFQYYEEEERQRGNFPDRFSGHQFPNYSSELNVNALLLGDSALYLCASLHTSGGRHSPLHFGNGTRLTVT.